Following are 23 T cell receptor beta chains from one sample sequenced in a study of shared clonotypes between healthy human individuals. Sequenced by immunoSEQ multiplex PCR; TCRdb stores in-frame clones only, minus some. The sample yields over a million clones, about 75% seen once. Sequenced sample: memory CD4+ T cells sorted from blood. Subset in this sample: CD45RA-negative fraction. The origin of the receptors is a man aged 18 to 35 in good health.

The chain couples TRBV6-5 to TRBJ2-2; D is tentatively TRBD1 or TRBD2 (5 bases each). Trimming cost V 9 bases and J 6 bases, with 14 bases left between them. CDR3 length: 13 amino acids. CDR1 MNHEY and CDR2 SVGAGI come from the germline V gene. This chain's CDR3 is CARHFEGPGELFF. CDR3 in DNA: TGTGCCAGGCACTTCGAGGGACCCGGGGAGCTGTTTTTT.

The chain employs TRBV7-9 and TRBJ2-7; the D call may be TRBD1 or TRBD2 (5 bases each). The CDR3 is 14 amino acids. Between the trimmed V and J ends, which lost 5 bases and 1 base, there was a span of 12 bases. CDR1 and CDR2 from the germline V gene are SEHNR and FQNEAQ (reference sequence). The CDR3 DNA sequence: TGTGCCAGCAGCCTCCCAGGGAGTTCCTACGAGCAGTACTTC. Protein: CASSLPGSSYEQYF.

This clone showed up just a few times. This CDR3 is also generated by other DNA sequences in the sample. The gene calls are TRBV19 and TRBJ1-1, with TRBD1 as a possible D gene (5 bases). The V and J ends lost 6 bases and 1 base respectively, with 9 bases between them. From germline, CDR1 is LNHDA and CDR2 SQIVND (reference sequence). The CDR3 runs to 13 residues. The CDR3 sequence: CASSVTENTEAFF. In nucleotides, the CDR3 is TGTGCCAGTAGCGTGACAGAGAACACTGAAGCTTTCTTT.

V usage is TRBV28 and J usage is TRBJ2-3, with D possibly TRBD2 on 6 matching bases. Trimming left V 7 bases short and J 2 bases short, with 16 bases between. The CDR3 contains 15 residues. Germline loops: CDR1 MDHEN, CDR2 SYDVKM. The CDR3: CASTPSSGFTDTQYF. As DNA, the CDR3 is TGTGCCAGCACCCCGAGTAGCGGATTCACAGATACGCAGTATTTT.

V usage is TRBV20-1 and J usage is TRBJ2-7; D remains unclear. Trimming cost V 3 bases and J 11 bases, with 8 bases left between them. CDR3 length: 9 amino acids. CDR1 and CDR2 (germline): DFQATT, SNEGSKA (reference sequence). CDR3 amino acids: CSASPFKYF. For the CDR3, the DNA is TGCAGTGCTAGCCCTTTTAAGTACTTC.

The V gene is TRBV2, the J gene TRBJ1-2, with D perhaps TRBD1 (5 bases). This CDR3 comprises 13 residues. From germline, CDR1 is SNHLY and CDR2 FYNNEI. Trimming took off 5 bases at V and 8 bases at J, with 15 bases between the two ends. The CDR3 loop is CASSPDRLRGYTF. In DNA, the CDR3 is TGTGCCAGCAGTCCCGACAGACTCAGGGGCTACACCTTC.

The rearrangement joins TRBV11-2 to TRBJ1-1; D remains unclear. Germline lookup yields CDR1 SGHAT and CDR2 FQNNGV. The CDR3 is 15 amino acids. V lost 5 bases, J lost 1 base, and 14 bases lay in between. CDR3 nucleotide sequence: TGTGCCAGCAGCCACTTCACGGGCAGGAACACTGAAGCTTTCTTT. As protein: CASSHFTGRNTEAFF.

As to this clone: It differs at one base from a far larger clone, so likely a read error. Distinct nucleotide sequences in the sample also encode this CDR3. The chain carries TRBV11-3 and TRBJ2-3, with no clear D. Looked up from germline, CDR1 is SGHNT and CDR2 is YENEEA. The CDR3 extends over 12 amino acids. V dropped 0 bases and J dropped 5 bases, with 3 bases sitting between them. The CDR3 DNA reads TGTGCCAGCAGCTTAGATCGAGATACGCAGTATTTT. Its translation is CASSLDRDTQYF.

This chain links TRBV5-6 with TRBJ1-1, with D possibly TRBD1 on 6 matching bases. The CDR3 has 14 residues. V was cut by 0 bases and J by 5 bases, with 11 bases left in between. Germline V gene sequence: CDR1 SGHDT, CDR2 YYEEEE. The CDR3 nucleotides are TGTGCCAGCAGCTTGGGCAGGGGCTGGACTGAAGCTTTCTTT. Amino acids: CASSLGRGWTEAFF. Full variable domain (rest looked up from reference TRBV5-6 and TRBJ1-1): DAGVTQSPTHLIKTRGQQVTLRCSPKSGHDTVSWYQQALGQGPQFIFQYYEEEERQRGNFPDRFSGHQFPNYSSELNVNALLLGDSALYLCASSLGRGWTEAFFGQGTRLTVV.

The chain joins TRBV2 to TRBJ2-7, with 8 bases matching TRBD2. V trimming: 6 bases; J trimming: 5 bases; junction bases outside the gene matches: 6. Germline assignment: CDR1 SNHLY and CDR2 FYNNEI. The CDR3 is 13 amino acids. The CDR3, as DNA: TGTGCCAGCAGCCTTTTGCGGGGGGACGAGCAGTACTTC. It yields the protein CASSLLRGDEQYF.

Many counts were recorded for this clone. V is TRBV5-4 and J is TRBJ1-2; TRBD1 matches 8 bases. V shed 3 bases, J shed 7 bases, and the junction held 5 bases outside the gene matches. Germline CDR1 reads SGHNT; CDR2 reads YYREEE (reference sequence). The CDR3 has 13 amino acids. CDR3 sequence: CASSSQGESGYTF. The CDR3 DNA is TGTGCCAGCAGCTCACAGGGGGAGTCTGGCTACACCTTC. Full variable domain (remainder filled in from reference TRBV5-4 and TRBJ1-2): ETGVTQSPTHLIKTRGQQVTLRCSSQSGHNTVSWYQQALGQGPQFIFQYYREEENGRGNFPPRFSGLQFPNYSSELNVNALELDDSALYLCASSSQGESGYTFGSGTRLTVV.

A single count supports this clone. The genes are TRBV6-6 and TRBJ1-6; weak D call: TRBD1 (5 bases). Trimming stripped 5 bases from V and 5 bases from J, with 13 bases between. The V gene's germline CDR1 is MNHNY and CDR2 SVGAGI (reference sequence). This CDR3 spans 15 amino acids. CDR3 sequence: CASSPRDLDNSPLHF. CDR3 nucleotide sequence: TGTGCCAGCAGTCCCAGGGATCTGGATAATTCACCCCTCCACTTT.

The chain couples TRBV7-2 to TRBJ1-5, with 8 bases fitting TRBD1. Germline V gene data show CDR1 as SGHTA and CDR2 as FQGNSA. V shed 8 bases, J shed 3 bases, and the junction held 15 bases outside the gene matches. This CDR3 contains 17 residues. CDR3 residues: CASHRRQGIVLNQPQHF. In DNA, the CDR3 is TGTGCCAGCCACCGTCGACAGGGGATTGTGCTCAATCAGCCCCAGCATTTT.

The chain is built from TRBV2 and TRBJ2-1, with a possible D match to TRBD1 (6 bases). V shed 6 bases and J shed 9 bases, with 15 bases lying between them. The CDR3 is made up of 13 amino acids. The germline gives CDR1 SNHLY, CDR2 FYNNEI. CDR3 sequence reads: CASRPDRYAEQFF. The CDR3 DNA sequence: TGTGCCAGCAGGCCGGACAGATACGCTGAGCAGTTCTTC.

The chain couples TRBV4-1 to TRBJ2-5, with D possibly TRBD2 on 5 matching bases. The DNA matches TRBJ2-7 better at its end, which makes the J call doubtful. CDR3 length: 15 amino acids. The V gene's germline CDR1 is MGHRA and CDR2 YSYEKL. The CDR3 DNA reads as TGCGCCAGCAGCCAAGATACCCTAGCAAGGAACGAGCAGTACTTC. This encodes CASSQDTLARNEQYF.

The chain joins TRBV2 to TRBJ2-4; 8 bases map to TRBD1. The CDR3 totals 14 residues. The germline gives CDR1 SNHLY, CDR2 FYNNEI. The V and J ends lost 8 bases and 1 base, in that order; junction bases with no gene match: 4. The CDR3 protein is CASQGAGAKNIQYF. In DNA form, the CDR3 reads TGTGCCAGCCAGGGGGCAGGGGCCAAAAACATTCAGTACTTC.

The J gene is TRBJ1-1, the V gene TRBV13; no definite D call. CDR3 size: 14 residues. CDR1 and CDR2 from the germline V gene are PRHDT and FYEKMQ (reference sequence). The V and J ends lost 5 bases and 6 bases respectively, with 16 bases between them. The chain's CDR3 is CASSKYGMEAEAFF. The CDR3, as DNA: TGTGCCAGCAGCAAATATGGGATGGAGGCTGAAGCTTTCTTT.

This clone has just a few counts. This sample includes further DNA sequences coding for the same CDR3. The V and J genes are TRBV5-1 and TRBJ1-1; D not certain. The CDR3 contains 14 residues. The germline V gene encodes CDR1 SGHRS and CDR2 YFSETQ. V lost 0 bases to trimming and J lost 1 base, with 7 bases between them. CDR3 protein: CASSLGQTNTEAFF. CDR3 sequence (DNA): TGCGCCAGCAGCTTGGGTCAGACGAACACTGAAGCTTTCTTT.

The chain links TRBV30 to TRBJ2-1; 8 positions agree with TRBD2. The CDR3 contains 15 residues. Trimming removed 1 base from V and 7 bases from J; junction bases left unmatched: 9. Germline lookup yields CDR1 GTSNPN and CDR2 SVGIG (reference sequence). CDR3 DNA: TGTGCCTGGAGTGAAACGGGAGGGCCGAGAAATGAGCAGTTCTTC. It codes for CAWSETGGPRNEQFF.

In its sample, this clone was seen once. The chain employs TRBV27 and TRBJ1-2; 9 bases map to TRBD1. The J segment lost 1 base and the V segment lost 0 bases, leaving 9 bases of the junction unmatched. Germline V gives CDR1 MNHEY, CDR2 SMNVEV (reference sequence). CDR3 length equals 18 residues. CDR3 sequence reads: CASSLSTRQGVINYGYTF. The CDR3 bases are TGTGCCAGCAGTTTATCGACTCGACAGGGGGTGATTAACTATGGCTACACCTTC.

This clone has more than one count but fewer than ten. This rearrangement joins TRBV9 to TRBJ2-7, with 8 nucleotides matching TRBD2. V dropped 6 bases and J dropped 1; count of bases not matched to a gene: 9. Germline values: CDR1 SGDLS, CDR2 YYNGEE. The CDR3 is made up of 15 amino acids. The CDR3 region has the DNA TGTGCCAGCAACTCGGGAGGGACCCAGTCCTACGAGCAGTACTTC. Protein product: CASNSGGTQSYEQYF.

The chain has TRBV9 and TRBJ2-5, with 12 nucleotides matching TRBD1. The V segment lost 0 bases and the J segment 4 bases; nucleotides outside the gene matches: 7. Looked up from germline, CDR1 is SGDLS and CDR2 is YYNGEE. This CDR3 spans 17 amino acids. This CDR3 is CASSVGKGQGALETQYF. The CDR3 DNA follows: TGTGCCAGCAGCGTAGGGAAGGGACAGGGGGCTTTAGAGACCCAGTACTTC.

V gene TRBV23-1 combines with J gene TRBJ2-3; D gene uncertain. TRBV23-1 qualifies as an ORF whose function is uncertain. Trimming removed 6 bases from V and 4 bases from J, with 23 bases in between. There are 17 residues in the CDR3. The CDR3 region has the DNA TGCGCCAGCAGCCAAGCCTTAGGACGTCAATGGGCAGATACGCAGTATTTT. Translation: CASSQALGRQWADTQYF.